This TCR beta chain stems from a study of blood T cell dynamics during melanoma immunotherapy. Study information: Metastatic melanoma patients received first-line pembrolizumab or nivolumab plus ipilimumab. Broader study findings: Among sorted CD8+ subsets, immune-effector cells had the highest clonality and cell-free DNA similarity.

Time point here: week 3, after first cycle of checkpoint inhibitor. Blood was drawn before treatment and at week 3 after checkpoint blockade. At 12 weeks after first infusion, RECIST 1.1 defined response for most patients. Measured with immunoSEQ multiplex PCR; TCRdb has only the in-frame clones, and not every one. The repertoire holds around 13,000 clones, with about 90% as singletons. Looked up from germline, CDR1 is MNHEY and CDR2 is SMNVEV (reference sequence). Trimming cost V 0 bases and J 5 bases; bases outside gene matches: 1. The CDR3 totals 15 residues. On this clone itself: What it binds is unknown.

Sequenced material: effector memory CD8+ T cells from blood, taken from a patient treated with checkpoint blockade. This receptor was identified in a human donor with melanoma. The V gene is TRBV27, the J gene TRBJ2-5; 12 bases map to TRBD2. DNA of the CDR3: TGTGCCAGCAGTTTATCGACTAGCGGGGGTGAGACCCAGTACTTC. Translated: CASSLSTSGGETQYF.